This section outlines one TCR beta chain sequence together with its context. Germline trimming cut 6 bases from V and 4 bases from J; bases unmatched to any gene: 6. CDR3 size: 14 residues. Germline CDR1 reads MNHEY; CDR2 reads SVGAGI. Time point defined: before trial treatment. The donors' treatment consisted of nivolumab, ipilimumab, aspirin, low-dose cyclophosphamide and low-dose radiotherapy. First-strand cDNA used TRAV- and TRBV-specific primers, covering alpha and beta chains. PCR amplification of the TCRs was performed with Phusion for 20 PCR cycles, and it relied on a constant-region primer together with a V-primer adapter. In vitro transcription was used to amplify the isolated mRNA. TCRdb itself ran the reads through MiXCR, one entry per CDR3 protein. The sample contains around 90,000 distinct CDR3 sequences, over 15% of which appear only once. This sample is drawn from a study of low-dose radiotherapy and immunotherapy resistance in tumors. Turning to the study itself: Doses of 0.5 Gy per fraction every 2 weeks, totaling 6.5 Gy, went to Cohort 1. One day before radiation and immunotherapy, intravenous cyclophosphamide 200 mg/m2 was administered, with this repeated every two weeks.

This chain connects TRBV6-5 to TRBJ2-7; 10 bases match TRBD1. This clonotype originated in a male donor with prostate cancer. The sample here was PBMCs, taken before treatment. The CDR3 reads CASSSRTGGYEQYF. The CDR3 nucleotides read TGTGCCAGCAGCTCTAGGACAGGGGGATACGAGCAGTACTTC.